Included here is one T cell receptor (beta chain) sequence, with context. The sample is drawn from a study of T cell changes during pregnancy in multiple sclerosis. The method was immunoSEQ multiplex PCR; TCRdb's version includes in-frame clones alone and lacks a portion of them. The sample carries 35,000 to 50,000 clones, 89% recorded once. The CDR3 sequence is 15 residues long. CDR1 ENHRY and CDR2 SYGVKD come from the germline V gene. J was trimmed by 3 bases and V by 6 bases; bases with no gene match: 11. V gene TRBV10-3 combines with J gene TRBJ2-7; 7 bases align to TRBD1. The sequence came from a female donor with multiple sclerosis, enrolled in a pregnancy study. The specimen was CD4+ T cells from peripheral blood mononuclear cells, collected in the first trimester of pregnancy. The CDR3 reads CAISQPHRGFYEQYF. In nucleotides, the CDR3 is TGTGCCATCAGCCAACCACACAGGGGTTTCTACGAGCAGTACTTC.